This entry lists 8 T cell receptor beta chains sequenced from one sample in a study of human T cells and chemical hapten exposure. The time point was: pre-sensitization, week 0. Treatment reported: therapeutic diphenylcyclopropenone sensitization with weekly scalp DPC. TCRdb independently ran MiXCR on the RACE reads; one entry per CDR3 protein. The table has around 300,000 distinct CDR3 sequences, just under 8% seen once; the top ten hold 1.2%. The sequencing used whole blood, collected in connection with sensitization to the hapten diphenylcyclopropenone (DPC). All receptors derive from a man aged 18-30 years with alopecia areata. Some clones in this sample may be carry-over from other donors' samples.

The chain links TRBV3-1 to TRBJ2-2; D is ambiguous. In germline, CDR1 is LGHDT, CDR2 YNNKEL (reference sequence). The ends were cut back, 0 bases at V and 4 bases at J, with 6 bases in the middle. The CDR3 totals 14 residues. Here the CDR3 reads CASSQEVSTGELFF. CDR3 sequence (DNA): TGTGCCAGCAGCCAAGAGGTCAGCACCGGGGAGCTGTTTTTT.

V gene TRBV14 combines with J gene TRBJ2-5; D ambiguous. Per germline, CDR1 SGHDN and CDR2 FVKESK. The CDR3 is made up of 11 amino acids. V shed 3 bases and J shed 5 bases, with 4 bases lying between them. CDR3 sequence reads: CASSHSETQYF. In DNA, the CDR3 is TGTGCCAGCAGCCACTCCGAGACCCAGTACTTC. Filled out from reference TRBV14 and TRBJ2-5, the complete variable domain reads EAGVTQFPSHSVIEKGQTVTLRCDPISGHDNLYWYRRVMGKEIKFLLHFVKESKQDESGMPNNRFLAERTGGTYSTLKVQPAELEDSGVYFCASSHSETQYFGPGTRLLVL.

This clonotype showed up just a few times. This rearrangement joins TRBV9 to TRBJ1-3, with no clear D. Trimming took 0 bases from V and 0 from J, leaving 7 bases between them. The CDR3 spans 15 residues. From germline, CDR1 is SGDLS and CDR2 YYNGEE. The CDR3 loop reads CASSVDTASGNTIYF. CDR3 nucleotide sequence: TGTGCCAGCAGCGTAGATACAGCCTCTGGAAACACCATATATTTT.

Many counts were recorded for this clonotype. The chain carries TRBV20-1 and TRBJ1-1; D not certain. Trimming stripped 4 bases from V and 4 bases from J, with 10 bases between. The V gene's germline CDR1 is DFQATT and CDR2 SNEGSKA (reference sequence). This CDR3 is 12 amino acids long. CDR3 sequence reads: CSAMPKFTEAFF. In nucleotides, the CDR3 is TGCAGTGCTATGCCCAAATTCACTGAAGCTTTCTTT.

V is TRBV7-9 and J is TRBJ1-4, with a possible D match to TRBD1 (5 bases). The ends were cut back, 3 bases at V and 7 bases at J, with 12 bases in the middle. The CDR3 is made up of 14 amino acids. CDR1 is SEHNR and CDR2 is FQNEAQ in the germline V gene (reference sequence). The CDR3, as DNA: TGTGCCAGCAGCTTCGGGGCAGGTGGTGAAAAACTGTTTTTT. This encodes CASSFGAGGEKLFF.

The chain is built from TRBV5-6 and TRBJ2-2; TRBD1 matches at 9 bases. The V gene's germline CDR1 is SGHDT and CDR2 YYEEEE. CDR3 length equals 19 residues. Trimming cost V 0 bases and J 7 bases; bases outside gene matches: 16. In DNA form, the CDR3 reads TGTGCCAGCAGCTTGGTTCTCCGTCTAGACAGGGGGATACGCGGGGAGCTGTTTTTT. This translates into CASSLVLRLDRGIRGELFF.

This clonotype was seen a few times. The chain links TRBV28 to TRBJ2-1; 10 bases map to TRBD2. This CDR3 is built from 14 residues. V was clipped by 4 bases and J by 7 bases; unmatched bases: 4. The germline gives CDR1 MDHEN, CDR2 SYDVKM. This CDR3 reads CASSWLAGENEQFF. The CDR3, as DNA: TGTGCCAGCAGTTGGCTAGCGGGGGAAAATGAGCAGTTCTTC. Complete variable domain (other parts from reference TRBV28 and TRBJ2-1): DVKVTQSSRYLVKRTGEKVFLECVQDMDHENMFWYRQDPGLGLRLIYFSYDVKMKEKGDIPEGYSVSREKKERFSLILESASTNQTSMYLCASSWLAGENEQFFGPGTRLTVL.

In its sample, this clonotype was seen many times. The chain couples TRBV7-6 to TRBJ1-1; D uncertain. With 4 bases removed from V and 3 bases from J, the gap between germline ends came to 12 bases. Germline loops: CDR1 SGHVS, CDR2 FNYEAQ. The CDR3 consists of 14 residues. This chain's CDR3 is CASSSVVEYTEAFF. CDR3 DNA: TGTGCCAGCAGCTCCGTTGTGGAGTACACTGAAGCTTTCTTT.